Shown below are 6 T cell receptor beta chains from a single sample sequenced in a study of blood T cell repertoires in COVID-19. Here immunoSEQ multiplex PCR was the method, and the copy in TCRdb shows in-frame clones only, minus some. This table has around 95,000 clones, just over 90% appearing once. The sequencing sample was made of peripheral blood. These receptors were collected from a man in his fifties with acute or convalescent COVID-19.

The chain employs TRBV3-1 (or the pseudogene TRBV3-2) and TRBJ2-3; TRBD2 is a possible D gene (6 bases). Trimming cost V 2 bases and J 6 bases, with 15 bases left between them. Germline V gene sequence: CDR1 LGHDT, CDR2 YNNKEL (reference sequence). This CDR3 has 15 residues. The CDR3 region has the DNA TGTGCCAGCAGCCAAAGGACGGGAGTGGGTGATACGCAGTATTTT. It yields the protein CASSQRTGVGDTQYF.

This rearrangement joins TRBV3-1 (or the pseudogene TRBV3-2) to TRBJ2-3; 9 bases are shared with TRBD2. The CDR3 is 17 residues long. Germline V gene lookup returns CDR1 LGHDT and CDR2 YNNKEL (reference sequence). Losses at the gene ends were 5 bases for V and 4 bases for J; bases not matched to a gene: 13. The DNA for the CDR3 is TGTGCCAGCAGCTCTGGCGGACTAGCGCCAGGTGCAGATACGCAGTATTTT. Translating it yields CASSSGGLAPGADTQYF.

The count of this clone is one. The chain combines TRBV7-8 with TRBJ2-2, with 8 bases that match TRBD1. Losses at the gene ends were 4 bases for V and 5 bases for J; bases not matched to a gene: 0. The CDR3 consists of 13 residues. The germline gives CDR1 SGHVS, CDR2 FQNEAQ. CDR3 in DNA: TGTGCCAGCAGCTGGGACAGGACCGGGGAGCTGTTTTTT. It translates to CASSWDRTGELFF.

This clone was seen only once. The chain combines TRBV2 with TRBJ1-1; tentatively, D is TRBD1 (6 bases). V was clipped by 5 bases and J by 6 bases, with 16 bases between them. The CDR3 spans 14 residues. Germline V gives CDR1 SNHLY, CDR2 FYNNEI. This CDR3 reads CASSYLDSGAEAFF. In DNA, the CDR3 is TGTGCCAGCAGTTACCTGGACAGCGGCGCTGAAGCTTTCTTT.

The chain recombines TRBV5-1 with TRBJ2-7; TRBD2 agrees at 11 bases. Germline V CDR1 and CDR2: SGHRS, YFSETQ. The CDR3 sequence is 14 residues long. With V trimmed by 5 bases and J by 4 bases, 5 bases remained unmatched. CDR3 DNA sequence: TGCGCCAGCAGACTAGCGGGAGATAGTTACGAGCAGTACTTC. Protein: CASRLAGDSYEQYF. Full variable domain (outside the CDR3, taken from reference TRBV5-1 and TRBJ2-7): KAGVTQTPRYLIKTRGQQVTLSCSPISGHRSVSWYQQTPGQGLQFLFEYFSETQRNKGNFPGRFSGRQFSNSRSEMNVSTLELGDSALYLCASRLAGDSYEQYFGPGTRLTVT.

The V call is TRBV7-2, the J call TRBJ2-7; 10 bases are a match to TRBD2. J was trimmed by 4 bases and V by 3 bases; bases with no gene match: 12. The CDR3 is 17 residues long. Germline assignment: CDR1 SGHTA and CDR2 FQGNSA. The CDR3 loop reads CASSFRTSGGGVYEQYF. DNA for the CDR3: TGTGCCAGCAGCTTCCGGACTAGCGGAGGGGGGGTTTACGAGCAGTACTTC.